Listed below are T cell receptor beta chains from one sample, sequenced in a study of response to subunit inactivated influenza vaccine. TCRdb independently ran MiXCR on the RT-PCR reads; one entry per CDR3 protein. The table shows 450,000 to 700,000 distinct CDR3 sequences, with roughly 15% occurring only once. The specimen comprised PBMCs from blood, sampled about 12 days after vaccination. The origin of the receptors is a man between 50 and 59 years old who received an inactivated influenza vaccine. CDR3s include the opening cysteine and the closing phenylalanine or tryptophan. Fields, in order: J gene, clone size, V gene, D gene, CDR3 DNA, CDR3 protein. A D gene is named only where the DNA matches it firmly. Clone size is not always given. Where it is, it says once, few, many or a class for expanded clones.

J: TRBJ2-7
size: many
V: TRBV12-3/TRBV12-4
D: .
DNA: TGTGCCAGCAGTCCGCAGGGACCCTACGAGCAGTACTTC
CDR3: CASSPQGPYEQYF

J: TRBJ1-5
size: few
V: TRBV12-3/TRBV12-4
D: .
DNA: TGTGCCAGCAGTACGGTTAGCAATCAGCCCCAGCATTTT
CDR3: CASSTVSNQPQHF

J: TRBJ2-7
size: few
V: TRBV12-3/TRBV12-4
D: TRBD1
DNA: TGTGCCAGCAGACCGGGACAGGGGTCTCGGGAGCAGTACTTC
CDR3: CASRPGQGSREQYF

J: TRBJ2-3
size: few
V: TRBV7-8
D: .
DNA: TGTGCCAGCAGCTTTAAGGAGAGCACAGATACGCAGTATTTT
CDR3: CASSFKESTDTQYF

J: TRBJ2-5
size: few
V: TRBV20-1
D: TRBD2
DNA: TGCAGTGCTAGTCGGGGGGACGAGACCCAGTACTTC
CDR3: CSASRGDETQYF

J: TRBJ1-2
size: few
V: TRBV5-1
D: .
DNA: TGCGCCAGCAGAAAAGACAGTCTCTATGGCTACACCTTC
CDR3: CASRKDSLYGYTF

J: TRBJ2-7
size: .
V: TRBV10-3
D: .
DNA: TGTGCCATCAGCCCCCCACGGGGGTCAAAGTACGAGCAGTACTTC
CDR3: CAISPPRGSKYEQYF

J: TRBJ2-1
size: few
V: TRBV12-3/TRBV12-4
D: TRBD1
DNA: TGTGCCAGCAGACCGACAGGGCCCCCAGATGAGCAGTTCTTC
CDR3: CASRPTGPPDEQFF

J: TRBJ2-5
size: .
V: TRBV4-3
D: .
DNA: TGCGCCAGCAGCCAAGAATATTCTGGACGAGAGACCCAGTACTTC
CDR3: CASSQEYSGRETQYF

J: TRBJ2-1
size: .
V: TRBV5-5
D: TRBD2
DNA: TGTGCCAGCAGCGGACTAGCGGGGGGTCCCAACAATGAGCAGTTCTTC
CDR3: CASSGLAGGPNNEQFF

J: TRBJ1-2
size: .
V: TRBV7-9
D: .
DNA: TGTGCCAGCAGCTGGACACCGACGATATATGGCTACACCTTC
CDR3: CASSWTPTIYGYTF

J: TRBJ2-5
size: .
V: TRBV12-3/TRBV12-4
D: TRBD2
DNA: TGTGCCAGCACCCCCGGGACTAGCGACCAAGAGACCCAGTACTTC
CDR3: CASTPGTSDQETQYF

J: TRBJ1-2
size: .
V: TRBV29-1
D: .
DNA: TGCAGCGTTGAGGACCGTGGGGGCTACACCTTC
CDR3: CSVEDRGGYTF

J: TRBJ2-7
size: many
V: TRBV4-1
D: .
DNA: TGCGCCAGCAGCCACTGGGAGAACTACGAGCAGTACTTC
CDR3: CASSHWENYEQYF

J: TRBJ2-3
size: .
V: TRBV4-3
D: TRBD2
DNA: TGCGCCAGCAGCCAAGAGTCAAGCGGGAGGGTCAATACGCAGTATTTT
CDR3: CASSQESSGRVNTQYF

J: TRBJ2-2
size: few
V: TRBV5-1
D: .
DNA: TGCGCCAGCAGCCGGGACTTTGTGACCGGGGAGCTGTTTTTT
CDR3: CASSRDFVTGELFF

J: TRBJ1-5
size: .
V: TRBV28
D: .
DNA: TGTGCCAGCAGTTTATTTTCAGGGGCGAGTCAGCCCCAGCATTTT
CDR3: CASSLFSGASQPQHF

J: TRBJ1-5
size: few
V: TRBV5-1
D: TRBD1
DNA: TGCGCCAGCAGCCCTACAGGGGAAGGGAATCAGCCCCAGCATTTT
CDR3: CASSPTGEGNQPQHF

J: TRBJ1-5
size: .
V: TRBV10-3
D: TRBD1
DNA: TGTGCCATCAGTGGACAGGGCAGCCAGCCCCAGCATTTT
CDR3: CAISGQGSQPQHF

J: TRBJ1-2
size: .
V: TRBV29-1
D: .
DNA: TGCAGCGTTGAAGTGGGCAGGGATGGCTACACCTTC
CDR3: CSVEVGRDGYTF

J: TRBJ2-4
size: few
V: TRBV20-1
D: TRBD1
DNA: TGCAGTGCAATGCCCGGCAGGGGGCTTAGCTACATTCAGTACTTC
CDR3: CSAMPGRGLSYIQYF

J: TRBJ2-3
size: .
V: TRBV24-1
D: TRBD1
DNA: TGTGCCACCAGGGGACCACAGGGGGCGTTGGATACGCAGTATTTT
CDR3: CATRGPQGALDTQYF

J: TRBJ2-5
size: few
V: TRBV29-1
D: .
DNA: TGCAGCGTCGAGGGGGCGGGAGTTCGAGAGACCCAGTACTTC
CDR3: CSVEGAGVRETQYF

J: TRBJ2-7
size: few
V: TRBV11-2
D: .
DNA: TGTGCCAGCAGCTCCCGGCCCTACGAGCAGTACTTC
CDR3: CASSSRPYEQYF

J: TRBJ1-2
size: .
V: TRBV6-5
D: .
DNA: TGTGCCAGCAGTTGGGCGGCGGGCTATGGCTACACCTTC
CDR3: CASSWAAGYGYTF

J: TRBJ2-7
size: .
V: TRBV29-1
D: .
DNA: TGCAGCGTTGAGCTGGGGCCCGAGCAGTACTTC
CDR3: CSVELGPEQYF

J: TRBJ2-1
size: few
V: TRBV7-8
D: TRBD2
DNA: TGTGCCAGCAGCTTAGCGTCACGGACTAGATCCTACAATGAGCAGTTCTTC
CDR3: CASSLASRTRSYNEQFF

J: TRBJ2-3
size: .
V: TRBV5-4
D: .
DNA: TGTGCCATCAGCCTGGGGGCCGGCACAGATACGCAGTATTTT
CDR3: CAISLGAGTDTQYF

J: TRBJ2-3
size: .
V: TRBV4-2
D: .
DNA: TGTGCCAGCAGCCAAGTCGGGGTAGCGGATACAGATACGCAGTATTTT
CDR3: CASSQVGVADTDTQYF

J: TRBJ2-2
size: .
V: TRBV4-3
D: .
DNA: TGCGCCAGCAGCCAAGATCCTCCCAGAAGAACGAACACCGGGGAGCTGTTTTTT
CDR3: CASSQDPPRRTNTGELFF

J: TRBJ2-5
size: .
V: TRBV20-1
D: .
DNA: TGCAGTGCTAGGAAGGGGGGAAACCAAGAGACCCAGTACTTC
CDR3: CSARKGGNQETQYF

J: TRBJ2-1
size: few
V: TRBV11-3
D: TRBD2
DNA: TGTGCCAGCAGCTCCTCTTTGCTAGCGGGAGGGCCTGGGGCTCTCATGCATGAGCAGTTCTTC
CDR3: CASSSSLLAGGPGALMHEQFF

J: TRBJ1-5
size: .
V: TRBV4-1
D: TRBD1
DNA: TGCGCCAGCAGCCAAGCACAGGGGCGTCAGCCCCAGCATTTT
CDR3: CASSQAQGRQPQHF

J: TRBJ2-7
size: .
V: TRBV20-1
D: TRBD1
DNA: TGCAGTGGGGGGACAGGTCCCTACGAGCAGTACTTC
CDR3: CSGGTGPYEQYF

J: TRBJ1-5
size: .
V: TRBV6-1
D: .
DNA: TGTGCCAGCAGGTCCGACAGGTTACAGCCCCAGCATTTT
CDR3: CASRSDRLQPQHF

J: TRBJ2-1
size: .
V: TRBV5-1
D: TRBD2
DNA: TGCGCCAGCAGCAAAGATAGCGGGGGGTACAATGAGCAGTTCTTC
CDR3: CASSKDSGGYNEQFF

J: TRBJ1-1
size: .
V: TRBV15
D: .
DNA: TGTGCCACCAGCAGGGACAATGCGAACACTGAAGCTTTCTTT
CDR3: CATSRDNANTEAFF

J: TRBJ1-2
size: few
V: TRBV28
D: .
DNA: TGTGCCACCCTAGACAGGACATTGGGAGGCTACACCTTC
CDR3: CATLDRTLGGYTF

J: TRBJ1-5
size: many
V: TRBV6-1
D: TRBD1
DNA: TGTGCCAGCATGGGCAGGGGGCGGATTCAGCCCCAGCATTTT
CDR3: CASMGRGRIQPQHF

J: TRBJ2-5
size: many
V: TRBV5-1
D: .
DNA: TGCGCCAGCAGCTTGGGGCCAGGGCGAGAGACCCAGTACTTC
CDR3: CASSLGPGRETQYF

J: TRBJ1-1
size: few
V: TRBV3-1
D: .
DNA: TGTGCCAGCAGCCAAGAAATGGTGAGCGGCAATGAAGCTTTCTTT
CDR3: CASSQEMVSGNEAFF

J: TRBJ2-4
size: few
V: TRBV5-6
D: TRBD2
DNA: TGTGCCAGCAGCTTTAGCGGGGCCCAAAACATTCAGTACTTC
CDR3: CASSFSGAQNIQYF

J: TRBJ1-1
size: many
V: TRBV3-1
D: .
DNA: TGTGCCAGCAGCCACCCCCGTGGGGAAGCTTTCTTT
CDR3: CASSHPRGEAFF

J: TRBJ2-7
size: few
V: TRBV28
D: .
DNA: TGTGCCAGCAGCCAACCCGGACAGTCGGGGACCTACGAGCAGTACTTC
CDR3: CASSQPGQSGTYEQYF

J: TRBJ2-1
size: .
V: TRBV7-9
D: .
DNA: TGTGCCAGCAGCGGTCTCAGTACCCATGAGCAGTTCTTC
CDR3: CASSGLSTHEQFF

J: TRBJ2-7
size: few
V: TRBV2
D: .
DNA: TGTGCCAGCAGTGAACACGGGAAGGGGAGCTACGAGCAGTACTTC
CDR3: CASSEHGKGSYEQYF

J: TRBJ1-4
size: many
V: TRBV9
D: .
DNA: TGTGCCAGCAGCGTAACCGGGGGAGACGGCGAAAAACTGTTTTTT
CDR3: CASSVTGGDGEKLFF

J: TRBJ2-3
size: many
V: TRBV5-1
D: .
DNA: TGCGCCAGCAGTACAGGGCCAAGCACAGATACGCAGTATTTT
CDR3: CASSTGPSTDTQYF